The 3 T cell receptor beta chains presented below share a single source sample, sequenced in a study of blood T cell repertoires in COVID-19. TCRdb's table, derived via immunoSEQ multiplex PCR, lists solely in-frame clones and lacks some. The table lists roughly 570,000 clones, less than 90% of them singletons. Sequencing was performed on peripheral blood. The source of these receptors is a woman aged 45 to 65 with COVID-19, enrolled during active disease.

This clone occurred once. The gene calls are TRBV11-2 and TRBJ1-2; tentatively, D is TRBD1 (6 bases). Germline V gene data show CDR1 as SGHAT and CDR2 as FQNNGV. The CDR3 spans 14 residues. V was trimmed by 1 base and J by 8 bases, leaving 14 bases between them. The DNA of the CDR3 is TGTGCCAGCAGCTTAGTAGGGGGAGCAGGAGGCTACACCTTC. Translated: CASSLVGGAGGYTF.

This clone appeared a few times. V and J are TRBV6-5 and TRBJ1-2; 10 bases map to TRBD1. The germline CDR1 and CDR2 sequences are MNHEY and SVGAGI. Trimming took 8 bases from V and 5 from J; bases not matched to a gene: 11. The CDR3 loop spans 15 amino acids. CDR3 nucleotides: TGTGCCAGCTCTGGCCAGAAGGACAGGGGGTATGGCTACACCTTC. Residues: CASSGQKDRGYGYTF.

The DNA for the CDR3 is TGTGCCAGCAGTCCGACCCGTCAATTACAGAGATTCAATCAGCCCCAGCATTTT. It is translated as CASSPTRQLQRFNQPQHF. This chain joins TRBV28 and TRBJ1-5; D remains ambiguous. Germline values: CDR1 MDHEN, CDR2 SYDVKM. There are 18 residues in the CDR3. V dropped 5 bases and J dropped 3 bases, with 23 bases sitting between them. Variable domain in full (rest from reference TRBV28 and TRBJ1-5): DVKVTQSSRYLVKRTGEKVFLECVQDMDHENMFWYRQDPGLGLRLIYFSYDVKMKEKGDIPEGYSVSREKKERFSLILESASTNQTSMYLCASSPTRQLQRFNQPQHFGDGTRLSIL.